Listed here are 27 T cell receptor beta chains from one sample, sequenced in a study of T-cell reconstitution after alpha-beta-depleted transplantation in children. The TCRbeta library incorporated unique molecular identifiers. Each CDR3 protein is one row after TCRdb ran MiXCR on the PCR reads. Among about 1,000,000 distinct CDR3 sequences listed, roughly 29% were seen once. The sequencing here drew on PBMCs, mostly from graft donor cells, taken 360 days after TCRalphabeta/CD19-depleted stem cell transplant. These receptors all come from a boy in the first two years of life who had a stem cell transplant for SCID, so the T cells may come from the graft donor.

As for this clonotype: A junction boundary mismatches the germline segment, possibly from a read error. The chain joins TRBV10-3 to TRBJ1-2, with 11 bases lining up with TRBD1. Looked up from germline, CDR1 is ENHRY and CDR2 is SYGVKD. This CDR3 is 14 amino acids long. The CDR3 here is CAISGVGTGGSQSF. CDR3 DNA: TGTGCCATCAGTGGGGTCGGGACAGGGGGTTCCCAGAGCTTC.

J is TRBJ2-7 and V is TRBV3-1; 12 nucleotides align to TRBD1. The CDR3 length is 16 residues. The V segment lost 6 bases and the J segment 6 bases; nucleotides outside the gene matches: 12. Germline V gene data show CDR1 as LGHDT and CDR2 as YNNKEL (reference sequence). The CDR3 DNA sequence: TGTGCCAGCAGTTATGGCGCTGGGACAGGGGGCATCGAGCAGTACTTC. Protein sequence: CASSYGAGTGGIEQYF.

V is TRBV10-3 and J is TRBJ2-7, with 10 positions matching TRBD1. The CDR3 has 15 residues. Germline loops: CDR1 ENHRY, CDR2 SYGVKD. The V segment lost 8 bases and the J segment 3 bases; nucleotides outside the gene matches: 10. This chain's CDR3 is CAIGLGDRGNYEQYF. The CDR3, as DNA: TGTGCCATCGGCCTCGGGGACAGGGGCAACTACGAGCAGTACTTC.

Only a few counts were recorded for this clonotype. The chain has TRBV28 and TRBJ2-7, with D perhaps being TRBD1 or TRBD2 (5 bases each). Germline CDR1 MDHEN, CDR2 SYDVKM. The V and J ends lost 3 bases and 4 bases respectively, with 13 bases between them. CDR3 length equals 14 residues. CDR3 bases: TGTGCCAGCAGTTTCAAAGGGGACCCATACGAGCAGTACTTC. Its protein is CASSFKGDPYEQYF.

The chain carries TRBV30 and TRBJ2-1; D uncertain. Trimming cost V 3 bases and J 1 base, with 13 bases left between them. CDR3 size: 15 residues. Looked up from germline, CDR1 is GTSNPN and CDR2 is SVGIG (reference sequence). CDR3 DNA sequence: TGTGCCTGGAGCCAGGACCGGTTATCCTACAATGAGCAGTTCTTC. Its translation is CAWSQDRLSYNEQFF.

DNA of the CDR3: TGTGCCACCAGTGGTGTGACTAGAGGACTTGAGACCCAGTACTTC. Protein product: CATSGVTRGLETQYF. The chain carries TRBV24-1 and TRBJ2-5, with D tentatively TRBD2 (6 bases). V was cut by 5 bases and J by 5 bases, with 17 bases left in between. Germline V CDR1 and CDR2: KGHDR, SFDVKD. This CDR3 region has 15 residues.

The chain is built from TRBV5-1 and TRBJ1-4, with D possibly being TRBD1 (5 bases). V lost 2 bases to trimming and J lost 7 bases, with 12 bases between them. The CDR3 runs to 14 residues. CDR1 SGHRS and CDR2 YFSETQ come from the germline V gene. The CDR3 here is CASSFQGTGEKLFF. In DNA, the CDR3 is TGCGCCAGCAGCTTTCAAGGGACGGGTGAAAAACTGTTTTTT.

The V and J genes are TRBV7-9 and TRBJ2-5; the D gene is possibly TRBD2 (6 bases). Germline V gene data show CDR1 as SEHNR and CDR2 as FQNEAQ (reference sequence). V was trimmed by 0 bases and J by 7 bases, leaving 15 bases between them. The CDR3 extends over 15 amino acids. CDR3: CASSLAKEAGGTQYF. The CDR3, as DNA: TGTGCCAGCAGCTTAGCGAAGGAGGCCGGGGGGACCCAGTACTTC. Looking up the rest from reference TRBV7-9 and TRBJ2-5 gives the full variable domain: DTGVSQNPRHKITKRGQNVTFRCDPISEHNRLYWYRQTLGQGPEFLTYFQNEAQLEKSRLLSDRFSAERPKGSFSTLEIQRTEQGDSAMYLCASSLAKEAGGTQYFGPGTRLLVL.

This clonotype was observed once. The chain has TRBV12-3 or TRBV12-4 and TRBJ2-4; D is ambiguous. CDR3 size: 19 residues. Trimming stripped 3 bases from V and 0 bases from J, with 21 bases between. The CDR3 region is CASSFSGVGRYLAKNIQYF. The CDR3 nucleotides read TGTGCCAGCAGTTTTAGTGGGGTAGGACGTTACCTAGCCAAAAACATTCAGTACTTC.

This clonotype was counted ten times or more. The rearrangement joins TRBV4-1 to TRBJ2-7, with a possible D match to TRBD1 (6 bases). The CDR3 covers 16 residues. V was trimmed by 1 base and J by 6 bases, leaving 19 bases between them. CDR1 is MGHRA and CDR2 is YSYEKL in the germline V gene. The DNA for the CDR3 is TGCGCCAGCAGCCAAGGCCTTGGGGGCCAGGGTGGCGAGCAGTACTTC. Its protein is CASSQGLGGQGGEQYF.

This chain connects TRBV10-3 to TRBJ2-1; 7 positions agree with TRBD1. Trimming at V came to 4 bases and at J to 0 bases, leaving 6 bases not matched to a gene. The CDR3 loop spans 16 amino acids. CDR1 is ENHRY and CDR2 is SYGVKD in the germline V gene. DNA for the CDR3: TGTGCCATCAGTGCACAGGGGAAGGGCTCCTACAATGAGCAGTTCTTC. Amino acids: CAISAQGKGSYNEQFF.

Only a few counts were recorded for this clonotype. This chain uses TRBV4-1 with TRBJ2-1, with 8 bases lining up with TRBD2. Losses at the gene ends were 5 bases for V and 2 bases for J; bases not matched to a gene: 8. The germline gives CDR1 MGHRA, CDR2 YSYEKL. CDR3 length: 16 amino acids. CDR3 protein: CASSYRHGGAYNEQFF. DNA for the CDR3: TGCGCCAGCAGCTATAGACACGGGGGGGCCTACAATGAGCAGTTCTTC.

This chain connects TRBV24-1 to TRBJ1-4; D might be TRBD1 (6 bases). V lost 5 bases to trimming and J lost 3 bases, with 15 bases between them. The CDR3 covers 16 residues. Germline V gene data show CDR1 as KGHDR and CDR2 as SFDVKD. DNA of the CDR3: TGTGCCACCAGTGGAAGGGCAGGGGCACCTAATGAAAAACTGTTTTTT. Translated: CATSGRAGAPNEKLFF.

This clonotype has more than one count but fewer than ten. The chain recombines TRBV20-1 with TRBJ2-3; D is perhaps TRBD2 (5 bases). The V and J ends lost 4 bases and 2 bases respectively, with 10 bases between them. Germline values: CDR1 DFQATT, CDR2 SNEGSKA (reference sequence). The CDR3 runs 13 residues. CDR3 loop: CSATGIPTDTQYF. The CDR3 DNA sequence: TGCAGTGCTACCGGGATCCCCACAGATACGCAGTATTTT.

J is TRBJ2-1 and V is TRBV28; no reliable D call. The CDR3 loop spans 17 amino acids. Germline V gives CDR1 MDHEN, CDR2 SYDVKM. V lost 4 bases and J 0 bases, leaving 16 bases between the germline ends. In nucleotides, the CDR3 is TGTGCCAGCAGTTCCACCCGAGAAGCGAGCTCCTACAATGAGCAGTTCTTC. Encoded protein: CASSSTREASSYNEQFF.

This rearrangement joins TRBV7-2 to TRBJ1-5, with D tentatively TRBD1 (5 bases). This CDR3 has 14 amino acids. V lost 3 bases and J lost 1, with 7 bases in between. Per germline, CDR1 SGHTA and CDR2 FQGNSA. The CDR3 nucleotides are TGTGCCAGCAGCTTTCGGGACAGCAATCAGCCCCAGCATTTT. This codes for CASSFRDSNQPQHF. Full variable domain (outside the CDR3, taken from reference TRBV7-2 and TRBJ1-5): GAGVSQSPSNKVTEKGKDVELRCDPISGHTALYWYRQSLGQGLEFLIYFQGNSAPDKSGLPSDRFSAERTGGSVSTLTIQRTQQEDSAVYLCASSFRDSNQPQHFGDGTRLSIL.

V is TRBV7-9 and J is TRBJ2-1; D is ambiguous. The germline V and J ends were trimmed by 3 bases and 7 bases, with 13 bases remaining between them. CDR1 is SEHNR and CDR2 is FQNEAQ in the germline V gene (reference sequence). This CDR3 comprises 14 residues. CDR3 in amino acids: CASSFYLVRNEQFF. The CDR3 coding sequence is TGTGCCAGCAGCTTTTATCTAGTGCGGAATGAGCAGTTCTTC.

This clonotype was counted a few times. The rearrangement links TRBV4-2 to TRBJ2-7; D perhaps matches TRBD2 (5 bases). The CDR3 totals 15 residues. V was cut by 7 bases and J by 3 bases, with 19 bases left in between. Germline V gene lookup returns CDR1 LGHNA and CDR2 YNFKEQ. This CDR3 is CASTPGAGPGYEQYF. The DNA for the CDR3 is TGTGCCAGCACCCCAGGCGCGGGCCCTGGCTACGAGCAGTACTTC.

There are a few counts of this clonotype. This chain uses TRBV29-1 with TRBJ2-2; no clear D. CDR3 length equals 13 residues. V lost 3 bases and J lost 5, with 10 bases in between. Germline V gene lookup returns CDR1 SQVTM and CDR2 ANQGSEA. The CDR3 loop reads CSVDTLGTGELFF. DNA of the CDR3: TGCAGCGTTGATACACTGGGTACCGGGGAGCTGTTTTTT.

Worth noting for this clonotype: At one end, the junction sequence differs from germline, possibly due to a read error. This rearrangement joins TRBV12-3 or TRBV12-4 to TRBJ1-2; possible D gene TRBD1, 5 bases. This CDR3 is 12 amino acids long. CDR3 bases: TGTGCCAGCAGTTTAAGTCACCGGGGCTCGGGCTTC. It encodes CASSLSHRGSGF.

This sequence joins TRBV29-1 and TRBJ2-1, with 7 bases matching TRBD2. The CDR3 is 17 residues long. V lost 7 bases to trimming and J lost 1 base; unmatched junction nucleotides: 16. CDR1 and CDR2 from the germline V gene are SQVTM and ANQGSEA. CDR3 bases: TGCAGCGCCAGGAAGATAGGCGGGGGAATATCCTACAATGAGCAGTTCTTC. Translating gives CSARKIGGGISYNEQFF.

CDR3 protein: CASRRGEGPNQPQHF. The CDR3 DNA reads as TGTGCCAGCAGGAGGGGGGAAGGACCCAATCAGCCCCAGCATTTT. V gene TRBV6-4 combines with J gene TRBJ1-5; D is perhaps TRBD1 (6 bases). Germline CDR1 is MRHNA and CDR2 is SNTAGT. V dropped 6 bases and J dropped 3 bases, with 15 bases sitting between them. CDR3 length: 15 amino acids.

This clonotype was counted only a few times. The chain links TRBV20-1 to TRBJ2-7, with a weak D call TRBD2 (5 bases). This CDR3 is 15 amino acids long. Germline loops: CDR1 DFQATT, CDR2 SNEGSKA (reference sequence). V was clipped by 4 bases and J by 1 base, with 17 bases between them. In nucleotides, the CDR3 is TGCAGTGCTACCCGGCCCGGAGCGGCTTCCTACGAGCAGTACTTC. This sequence encodes CSATRPGAASYEQYF.

This clonotype was seen more than once but under ten times. This chain's CDR3 is CASKVVWVATPGYGYTF. For the CDR3, the DNA is TGTGCCAGCAAGGTGGTGTGGGTGGCAACACCGGGCTATGGCTACACCTTC. This chain joins TRBV2 and TRBJ1-2, with no clear D. The V gene lost 7 bases and the J gene lost 4 bases, with 25 bases spanning the gap. Germline CDR1 and CDR2: SNHLY and FYNNEI. The CDR3 spans 17 residues.

In its sample, this clonotype was seen once. The chain combines TRBV20-1 with TRBJ2-1, with TRBD2 identical over 11 bases. The germline gives CDR1 DFQATT, CDR2 SNEGSKA (reference sequence). There are 14 residues in the CDR3. Unmatched junction bases numbered 2, after V lost 4 bases and J lost 3 bases. The CDR3 reads CSAIGTSGYNEQFF. As DNA, the CDR3 is TGCAGTGCTATCGGGACTAGCGGCTACAATGAGCAGTTCTTC.

The table lists this clonotype with a count of one. The chain couples TRBV5-1 to TRBJ2-5; 10 bases fit TRBD1. The CDR3 is 15 amino acids. The V segment lost 4 bases and the J segment 4 bases; nucleotides outside the gene matches: 7. CDR1 and CDR2 (germline): SGHRS, YFSETQ. CDR3 DNA sequence: TGCGCCAGCAGCCCGGGACAGGGGTACGGAGAGACCCAGTACTTC. Protein sequence: CASSPGQGYGETQYF.

This clonotype occurred many times. The rearrangement uses TRBV7-9 and TRBJ1-3; no definite D call. CDR1 SEHNR and CDR2 FQNEAQ come from the germline V gene (reference sequence). The V and J ends lost 3 bases and 3 bases respectively, with 12 bases between them. There are 15 residues in the CDR3. The CDR3 spells CASSFGWADGNTIYF. The CDR3 DNA sequence: TGTGCCAGCAGCTTTGGGTGGGCAGATGGAAACACCATATATTTT.